What follows describes a single TCR beta chain. These data come from a study of cytomegalovirus exposure and HLA in healthy donors. Use of 60 Vbeta and 13 Jbeta primers characterized the PCR. Some clones are missing from TCRdb's copy, which holds only in-frame ones; the method was immunoSEQ multiplex PCR. Among about 180,000 clones listed, 70% to 85% were seen once. The CDR3 is 15 amino acids. Per the germline V gene, CDR1 is LNHNV and CDR2 is YYDKDF (reference sequence). J lost 5 bases, V lost 0 bases, and 5 bases had no gene match. The material sequenced was PBMCs. V is TRBV15 and J is TRBJ2-3; 7 bases fit TRBD1. This TCR was recovered from a girl aged 2 to 9 in good health and CMV-seropositive. The DNA for the CDR3 is TGTGCCACCAGCAGAGAACAGGGGATTGGAGATACGCAGTATTTT. Its protein is CATSREQGIGDTQYF.